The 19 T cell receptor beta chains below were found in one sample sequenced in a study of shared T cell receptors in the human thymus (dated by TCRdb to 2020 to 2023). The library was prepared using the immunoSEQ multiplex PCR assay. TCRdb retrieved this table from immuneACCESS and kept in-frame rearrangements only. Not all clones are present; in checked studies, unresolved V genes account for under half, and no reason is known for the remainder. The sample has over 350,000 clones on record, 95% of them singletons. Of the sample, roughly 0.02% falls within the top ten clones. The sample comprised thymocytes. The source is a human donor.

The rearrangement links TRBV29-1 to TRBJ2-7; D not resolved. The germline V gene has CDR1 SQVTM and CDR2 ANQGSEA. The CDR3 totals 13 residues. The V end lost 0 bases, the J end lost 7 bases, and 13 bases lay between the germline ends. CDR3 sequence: CSVEELGLGEQYF. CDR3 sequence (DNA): TGCAGCGTTGAAGAGCTGGGTTTGGGGGAGCAGTACTTC.

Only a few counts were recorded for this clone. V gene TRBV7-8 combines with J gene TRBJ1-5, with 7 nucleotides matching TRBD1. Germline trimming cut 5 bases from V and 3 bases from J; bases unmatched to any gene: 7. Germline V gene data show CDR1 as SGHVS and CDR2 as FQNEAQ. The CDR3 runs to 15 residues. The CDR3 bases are TGTGCCAGCAGCACCAACAGGGGACACAATCAGCCCCAGCATTTT. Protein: CASSTNRGHNQPQHF.

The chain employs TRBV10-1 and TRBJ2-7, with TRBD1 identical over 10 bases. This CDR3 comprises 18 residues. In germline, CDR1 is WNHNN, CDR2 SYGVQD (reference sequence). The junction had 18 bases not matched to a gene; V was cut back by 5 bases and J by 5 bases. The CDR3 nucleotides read TGCGCCAGCAGTCATACCGGGACAGGGGATGGTCGGGCGCACGAGCAGTACTTC. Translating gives CASSHTGTGDGRAHEQYF.

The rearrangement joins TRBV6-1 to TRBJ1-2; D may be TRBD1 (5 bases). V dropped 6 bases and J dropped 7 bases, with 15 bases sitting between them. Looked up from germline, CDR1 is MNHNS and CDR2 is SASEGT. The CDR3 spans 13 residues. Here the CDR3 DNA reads TGTGCCAGCAGGGACAACCCCTTGGGTGGCTACACCTTC. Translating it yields CASRDNPLGGYTF.

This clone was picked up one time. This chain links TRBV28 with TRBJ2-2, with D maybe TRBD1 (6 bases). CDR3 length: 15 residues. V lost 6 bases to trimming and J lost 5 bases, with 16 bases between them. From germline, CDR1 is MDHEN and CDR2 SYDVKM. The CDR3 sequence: CASSSPDRPTGELFF. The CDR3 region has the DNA TGTGCCAGCAGCTCGCCAGACAGGCCGACCGGGGAGCTGTTTTTT.

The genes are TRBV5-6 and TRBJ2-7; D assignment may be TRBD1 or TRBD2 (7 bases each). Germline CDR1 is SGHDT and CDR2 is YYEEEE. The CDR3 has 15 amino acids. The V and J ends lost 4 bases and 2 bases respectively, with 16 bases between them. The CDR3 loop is CASSADRAGAYEQYF. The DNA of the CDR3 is TGTGCCAGCAGCGCCGACAGGGCGGGGGCCTACGAGCAGTACTTC.

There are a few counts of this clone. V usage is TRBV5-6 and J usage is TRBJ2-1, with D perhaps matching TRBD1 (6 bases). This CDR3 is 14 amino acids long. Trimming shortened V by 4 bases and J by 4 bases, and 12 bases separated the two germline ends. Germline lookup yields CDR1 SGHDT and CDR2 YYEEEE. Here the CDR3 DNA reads TGTGCCAGCAGCATACGGACAGAGTACAATGAGCAGTTCTTC. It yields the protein CASSIRTEYNEQFF.

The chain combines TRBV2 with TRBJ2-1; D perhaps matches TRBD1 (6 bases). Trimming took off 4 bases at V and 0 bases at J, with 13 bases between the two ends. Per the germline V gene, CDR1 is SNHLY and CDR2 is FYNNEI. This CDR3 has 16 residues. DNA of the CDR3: TGTGCCAGCAGTGGGGACATAGGGAGCTCCTACAATGAGCAGTTCTTC. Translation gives CASSGDIGSSYNEQFF.

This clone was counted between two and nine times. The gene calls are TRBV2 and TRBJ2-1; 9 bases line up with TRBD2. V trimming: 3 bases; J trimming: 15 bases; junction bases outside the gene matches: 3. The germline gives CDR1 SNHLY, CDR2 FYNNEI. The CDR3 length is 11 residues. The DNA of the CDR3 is TGTGCCAGCAGTGACGGGACTAGCCTGTTCTTC. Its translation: CASSDGTSLFF.

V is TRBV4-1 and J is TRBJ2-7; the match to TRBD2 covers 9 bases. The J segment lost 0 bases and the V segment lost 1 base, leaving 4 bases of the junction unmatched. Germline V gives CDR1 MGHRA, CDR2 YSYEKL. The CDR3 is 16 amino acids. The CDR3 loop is CASSQGTSVDSYEQYF. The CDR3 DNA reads TGCGCCAGCAGCCAAGGGACTAGCGTCGACTCCTACGAGCAGTACTTC.

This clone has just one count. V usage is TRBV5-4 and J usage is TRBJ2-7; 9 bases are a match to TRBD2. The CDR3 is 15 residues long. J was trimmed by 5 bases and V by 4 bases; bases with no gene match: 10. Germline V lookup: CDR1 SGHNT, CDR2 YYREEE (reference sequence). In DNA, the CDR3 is TGTGCCAGCAGCCCCGGGACTAGCAGTGACAACGAGCAGTACTTC. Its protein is CASSPGTSSDNEQYF. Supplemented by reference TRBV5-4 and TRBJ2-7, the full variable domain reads ETGVTQSPTHLIKTRGQQVTLRCSSQSGHNTVSWYQQALGQGPQFIFQYYREEENGRGNFPPRFSGLQFPNYSSELNVNALELDDSALYLCASSPGTSSDNEQYFGPGTRLTVT.

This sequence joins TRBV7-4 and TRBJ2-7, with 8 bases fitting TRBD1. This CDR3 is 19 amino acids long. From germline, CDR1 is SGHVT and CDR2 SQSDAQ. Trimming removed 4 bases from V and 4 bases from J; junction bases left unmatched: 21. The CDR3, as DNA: TGTGCCAGCAGCTCATACCCCGCAGGGGGCGTACCCTTCTCTTACGAGCAGTACTTC. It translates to CASSSYPAGGVPFSYEQYF.

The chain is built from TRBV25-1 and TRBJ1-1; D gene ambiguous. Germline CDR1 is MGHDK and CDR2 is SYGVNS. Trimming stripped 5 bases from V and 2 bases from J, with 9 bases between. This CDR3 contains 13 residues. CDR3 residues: CASSCPDNTEAFF. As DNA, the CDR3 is TGTGCCAGCAGTTGTCCAGACAACACTGAAGCTTTCTTT.

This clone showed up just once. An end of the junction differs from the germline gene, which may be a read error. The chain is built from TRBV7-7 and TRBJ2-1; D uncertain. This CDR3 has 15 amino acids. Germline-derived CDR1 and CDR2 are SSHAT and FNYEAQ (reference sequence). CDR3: CASSKTVSLLNEQFF. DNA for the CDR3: TGTGCTAGCAGCAAAACAGTATCACTACTCAATGAGCAGTTCTTC.

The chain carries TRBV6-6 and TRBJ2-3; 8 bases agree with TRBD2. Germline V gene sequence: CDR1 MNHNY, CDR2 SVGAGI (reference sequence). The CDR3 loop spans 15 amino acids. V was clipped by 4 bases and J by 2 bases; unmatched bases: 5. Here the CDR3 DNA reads TGTGCCAGCAGTTCCCGAGCGGGAGCCACAGATACGCAGTATTTT. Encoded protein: CASSSRAGATDTQYF.

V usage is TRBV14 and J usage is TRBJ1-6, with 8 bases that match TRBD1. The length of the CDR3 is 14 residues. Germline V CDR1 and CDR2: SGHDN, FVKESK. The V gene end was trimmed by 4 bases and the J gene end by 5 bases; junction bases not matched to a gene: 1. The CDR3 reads CASSLTGDNSPLHF. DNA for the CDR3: TGTGCCAGCAGCCTGACAGGGGATAATTCACCCCTCCACTTT.

CDR3 sequence (DNA): TGTGCCAGCGGATTTACAGGGGGCTTTGATGGCTACACCTTC. It translates to CASGFTGGFDGYTF. The chain has TRBV27 and TRBJ1-2; 9 positions match TRBD1. The CDR3 spans 14 residues. The ends lost 8 bases at V and 6 bases at J; junction bases unmatched: 10. Germline V lookup: CDR1 MNHEY, CDR2 SMNVEV (reference sequence).

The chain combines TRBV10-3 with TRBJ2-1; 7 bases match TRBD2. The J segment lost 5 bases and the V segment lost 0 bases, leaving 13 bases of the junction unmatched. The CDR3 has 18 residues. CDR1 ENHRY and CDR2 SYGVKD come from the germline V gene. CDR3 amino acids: CAISESSSEGRGDNEQFF. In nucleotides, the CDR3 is TGTGCCATCAGTGAGTCCTCCTCGGAGGGGAGGGGCGACAATGAGCAGTTCTTC.

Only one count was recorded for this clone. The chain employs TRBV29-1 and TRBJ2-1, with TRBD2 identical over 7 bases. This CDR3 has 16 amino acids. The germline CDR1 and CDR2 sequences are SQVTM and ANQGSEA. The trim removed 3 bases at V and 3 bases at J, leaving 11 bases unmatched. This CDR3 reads CSVEGGGASGYNEQFF. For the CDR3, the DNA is TGCAGCGTTGAGGGGGGAGGGGCTAGCGGCTACAATGAGCAGTTCTTC.